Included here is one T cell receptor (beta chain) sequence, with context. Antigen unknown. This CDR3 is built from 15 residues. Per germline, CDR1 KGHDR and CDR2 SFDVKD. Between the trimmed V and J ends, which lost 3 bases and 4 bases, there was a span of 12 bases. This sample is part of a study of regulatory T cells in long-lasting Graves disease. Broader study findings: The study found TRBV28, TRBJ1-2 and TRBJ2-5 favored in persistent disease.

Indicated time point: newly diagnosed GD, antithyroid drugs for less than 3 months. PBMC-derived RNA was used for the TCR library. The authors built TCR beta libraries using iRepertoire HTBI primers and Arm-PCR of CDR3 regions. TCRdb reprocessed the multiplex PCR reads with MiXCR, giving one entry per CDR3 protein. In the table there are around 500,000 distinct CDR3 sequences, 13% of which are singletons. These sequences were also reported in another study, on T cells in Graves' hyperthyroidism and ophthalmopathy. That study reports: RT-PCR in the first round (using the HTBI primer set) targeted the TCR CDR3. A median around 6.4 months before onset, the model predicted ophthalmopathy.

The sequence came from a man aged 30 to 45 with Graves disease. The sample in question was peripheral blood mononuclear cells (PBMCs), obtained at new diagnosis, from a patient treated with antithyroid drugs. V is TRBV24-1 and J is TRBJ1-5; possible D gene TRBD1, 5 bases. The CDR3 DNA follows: TGTGCCACCAGTGATGAGGGGCCAGGTAATCAGCCCCAGCATTTT. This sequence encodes CATSDEGPGNQPQHF.